This TCR beta chain was observed in a study of blood T cell repertoires in COVID-19. Study overall: There were acute and convalescent COVID-19 samples, and they came from the United States, Italy and Spain. Sample material is recorded as cDNA or gDNA derived from T cells, B-cell-depleted T cells, or PBMCs.

In the authors' methods: The assay estimated nucleated cells by amplifying reference gene primers. Data came from immunoSEQ multiplex PCR; TCRdb stores just in-frame clones and leaves some out. V and J calls plus clone size are reproduced from that table; the DNA served to infer D and trimming. The sample consists of 95,000 to 150,000 clones, around four fifths of them appearing once. This CDR3 contains 14 residues. Trimming pared 10 bases from V and 1 base from J, leaving 15 bases between. Germline loops: CDR1 KGHDR, CDR2 SFDVKD. Sequenced sample: peripheral blood. The TCR originated in a human donor in a cohort sampled during active COVID-19. The V and J genes are TRBV24-1 and TRBJ1-1, with a tentative D call TRBD1 (6 bases). CDR3 DNA sequence: TGTGCCACTACTTCCGGACAGCCGAACACTGAAGCTTTCTTT. Residues: CATTSGQPNTEAFF.